The clone carrying this TCR beta chain came up once. Its antigen is unidentified. Libraries were prepared by immunoSEQ multiplex PCR; TCRdb keeps only in-frame clonotypes and omits some of them. Of under 15,000 clones listed, approximately 85% are singletons. This specimen comes from a study of OX40 agonist ivuxolimab in advanced cancers. The CDR3 loop spans 13 amino acids. Looked up from germline, CDR1 is SGDLS and CDR2 is YYNGEE. The ends were cut back, 5 bases at V and 6 bases at J, with 12 bases in the middle. Study-wide results and caveats: It was also the case that some nonresponders had low normalized T-cell clonal expansion. Which antigen the expanded peripheral T cells recognized is unknown.

This specimen was CD4+ or CD8+ T cells sorted from blood, taken in a trial of the OX40 agonist ivuxolimab. The receptor was isolated from an adult with an advanced solid tumor such as melanoma, head and neck, liver or kidney cancer. The chain carries TRBV9 and TRBJ2-1; D might be TRBD2 (5 bases). The CDR3 bases are TGTGCCAGCAGTCCCCCCCGGGGCAATGAGCAGTTCTTC. As protein: CASSPPRGNEQFF. The whole variable domain, filled in from reference TRBV9 and TRBJ2-1, reads DSGVTQTPKHLITATGQRVTLRCSPRSGDLSVYWYQQSLDQGLQFLIQYYNGEERAKGNILERFSAQQFPDLHSELNLSSLELGDSALYFCASSPPRGNEQFFGPGTRLTVL.